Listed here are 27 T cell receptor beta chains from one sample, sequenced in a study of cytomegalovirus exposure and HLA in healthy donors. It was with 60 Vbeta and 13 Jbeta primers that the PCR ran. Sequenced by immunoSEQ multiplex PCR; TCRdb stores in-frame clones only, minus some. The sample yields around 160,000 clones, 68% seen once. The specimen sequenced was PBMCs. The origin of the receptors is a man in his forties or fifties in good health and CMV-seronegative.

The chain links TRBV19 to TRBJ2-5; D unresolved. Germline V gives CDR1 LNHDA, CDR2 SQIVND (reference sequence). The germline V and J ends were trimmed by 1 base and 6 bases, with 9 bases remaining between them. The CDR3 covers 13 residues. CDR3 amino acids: CASSIGGTKTQYF. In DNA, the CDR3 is TGTGCCAGTAGTATAGGAGGCACTAAGACCCAGTACTTC.

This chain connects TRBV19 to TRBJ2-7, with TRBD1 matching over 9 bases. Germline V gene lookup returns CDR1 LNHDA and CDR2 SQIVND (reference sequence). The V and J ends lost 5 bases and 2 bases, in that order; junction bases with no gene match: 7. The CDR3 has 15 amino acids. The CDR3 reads CASSADRGGTYEQYF. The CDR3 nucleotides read TGTGCCAGTAGTGCCGACAGGGGGGGAACCTACGAGCAGTACTTC.

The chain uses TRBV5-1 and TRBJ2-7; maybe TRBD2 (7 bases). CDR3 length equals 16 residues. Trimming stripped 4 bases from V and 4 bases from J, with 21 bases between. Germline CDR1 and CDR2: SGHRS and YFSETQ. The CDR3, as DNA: TGCGCCAGCAGCCAAGGGGGGGTTGGCCCTCAATACGAGCAGTACTTC. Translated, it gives CASSQGGVGPQYEQYF.

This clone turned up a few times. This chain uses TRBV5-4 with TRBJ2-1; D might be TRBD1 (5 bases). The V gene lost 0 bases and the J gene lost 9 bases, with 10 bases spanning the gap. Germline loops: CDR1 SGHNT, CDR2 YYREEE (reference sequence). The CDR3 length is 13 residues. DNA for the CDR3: TGTGCCAGCAGCTTGGCAGGGTTCGGTGAGCAGTTCTTC. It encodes CASSLAGFGEQFF.

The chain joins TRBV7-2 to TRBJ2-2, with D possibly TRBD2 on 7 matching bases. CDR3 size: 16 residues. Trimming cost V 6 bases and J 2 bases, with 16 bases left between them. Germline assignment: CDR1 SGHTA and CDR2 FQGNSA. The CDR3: CASSLRGTTNTGELFF. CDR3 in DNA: TGTGCCAGCAGTTTAAGGGGGACTACAAACACCGGGGAGCTGTTTTTT. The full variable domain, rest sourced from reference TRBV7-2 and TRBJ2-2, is GAGVSQSPSNKVTEKGKDVELRCDPISGHTALYWYRQSLGQGLEFLIYFQGNSAPDKSGLPSDRFSAERTGGSVSTLTIQRTQQEDSAVYLCASSLRGTTNTGELFFGEGSRLTVL.

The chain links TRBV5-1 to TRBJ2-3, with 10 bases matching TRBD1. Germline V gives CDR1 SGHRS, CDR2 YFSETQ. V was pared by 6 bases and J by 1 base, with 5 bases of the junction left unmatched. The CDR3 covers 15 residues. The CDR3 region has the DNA TGCGCCAGCAAGGTTGGGACAGGGGGCACAGATACGCAGTATTTT. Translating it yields CASKVGTGGTDTQYF.

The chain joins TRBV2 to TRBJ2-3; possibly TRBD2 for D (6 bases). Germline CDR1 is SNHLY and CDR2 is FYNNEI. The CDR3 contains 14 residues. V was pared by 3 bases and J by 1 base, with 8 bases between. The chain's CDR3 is CASSDLARTDTQYF. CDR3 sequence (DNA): TGTGCCAGCAGTGATCTAGCGCGCACAGATACGCAGTATTTT. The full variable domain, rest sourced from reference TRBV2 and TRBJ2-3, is EPEVTQTPSHQVTQMGQEVILRCVPISNHLYFYWYRQILGQKVEFLVSFYNNEISEKSEIFDDQFSVERPDGSNFTLKIRSTKLEDSAMYFCASSDLARTDTQYFGPGTRLTVL.

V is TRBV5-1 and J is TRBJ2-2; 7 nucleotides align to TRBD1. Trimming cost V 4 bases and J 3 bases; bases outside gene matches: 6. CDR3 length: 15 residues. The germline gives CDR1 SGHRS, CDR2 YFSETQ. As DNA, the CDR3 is TGCGCCAGCAGCCTACAGGGGATCGACACCGGGGAGCTGTTTTTT. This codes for CASSLQGIDTGELFF.

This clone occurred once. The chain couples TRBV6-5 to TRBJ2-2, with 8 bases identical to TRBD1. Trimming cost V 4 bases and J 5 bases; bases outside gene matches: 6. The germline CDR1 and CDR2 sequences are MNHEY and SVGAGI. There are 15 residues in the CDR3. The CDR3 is CASSSPQGATGELFF. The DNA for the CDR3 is TGTGCCAGCAGTTCTCCTCAGGGGGCGACCGGGGAGCTGTTTTTT.

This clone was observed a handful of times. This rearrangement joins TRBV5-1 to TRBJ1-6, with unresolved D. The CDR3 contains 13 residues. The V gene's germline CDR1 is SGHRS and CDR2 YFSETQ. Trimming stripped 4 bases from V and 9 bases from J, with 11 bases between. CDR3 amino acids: CASSIEVGSPLHF. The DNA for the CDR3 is TGCGCCAGCAGCATCGAGGTTGGTTCACCCCTCCACTTT.

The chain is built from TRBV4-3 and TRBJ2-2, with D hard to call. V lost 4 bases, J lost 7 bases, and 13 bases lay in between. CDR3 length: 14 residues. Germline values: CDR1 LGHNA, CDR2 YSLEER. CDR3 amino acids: CASSPAYQDGELFF. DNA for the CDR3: TGCGCCAGCAGCCCCGCTTACCAGGACGGGGAGCTGTTTTTT.

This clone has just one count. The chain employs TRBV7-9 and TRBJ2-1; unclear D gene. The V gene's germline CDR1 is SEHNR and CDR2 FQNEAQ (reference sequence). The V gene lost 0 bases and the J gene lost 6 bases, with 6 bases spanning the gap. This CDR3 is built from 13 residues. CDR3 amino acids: CASSLALPNEQFF. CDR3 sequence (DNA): TGTGCCAGCAGCTTAGCACTCCCCAATGAGCAGTTCTTC.

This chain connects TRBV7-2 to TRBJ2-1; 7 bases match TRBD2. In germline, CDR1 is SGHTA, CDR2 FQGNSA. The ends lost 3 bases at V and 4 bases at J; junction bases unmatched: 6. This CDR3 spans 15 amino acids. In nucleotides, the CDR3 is TGTGCCAGCAGCTTTCCCGGGGGGACTTACAATGAGCAGTTCTTC. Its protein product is CASSFPGGTYNEQFF.

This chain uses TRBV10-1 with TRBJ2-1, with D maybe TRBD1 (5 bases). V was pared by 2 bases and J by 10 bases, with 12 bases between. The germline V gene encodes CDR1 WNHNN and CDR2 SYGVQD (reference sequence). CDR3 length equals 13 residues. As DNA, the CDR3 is TGCGCCAGCAGTGAGGGGGCCTTCGGGGAGCAGTTCTTC. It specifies CASSEGAFGEQFF.

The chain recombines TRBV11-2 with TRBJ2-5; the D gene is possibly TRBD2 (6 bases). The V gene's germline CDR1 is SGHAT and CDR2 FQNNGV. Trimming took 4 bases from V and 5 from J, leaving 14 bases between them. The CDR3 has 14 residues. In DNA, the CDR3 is TGTGCCAGCAGCTCTAGCAGGGCGGGGGAGACCCAGTACTTC. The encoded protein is CASSSSRAGETQYF. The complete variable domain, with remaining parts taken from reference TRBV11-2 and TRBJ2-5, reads EAGVAQSPRYKIIEKRQSVAFWCNPISGHATLYWYQQILGQGPKLLIQFQNNGVVDDSQLPKDRFSAERLKGVDSTLKIQPAKLEDSAVYLCASSSSRAGETQYFGPGTRLLVL.

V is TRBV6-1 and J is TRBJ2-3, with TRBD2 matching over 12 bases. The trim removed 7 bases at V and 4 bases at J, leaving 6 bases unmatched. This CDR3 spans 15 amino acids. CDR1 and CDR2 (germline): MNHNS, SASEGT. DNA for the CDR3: TGTGCCAGCATTACTAGCGGGGGGCCCGCAGATACGCAGTATTTT. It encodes CASITSGGPADTQYF.

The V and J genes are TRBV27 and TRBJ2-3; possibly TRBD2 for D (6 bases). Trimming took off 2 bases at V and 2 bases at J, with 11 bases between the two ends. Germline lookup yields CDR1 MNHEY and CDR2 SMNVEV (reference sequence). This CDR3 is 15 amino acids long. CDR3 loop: CASSLRRGYTDTQYF. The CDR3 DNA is TGTGCCAGCAGTTTAAGGAGGGGCTACACAGATACGCAGTATTTT.

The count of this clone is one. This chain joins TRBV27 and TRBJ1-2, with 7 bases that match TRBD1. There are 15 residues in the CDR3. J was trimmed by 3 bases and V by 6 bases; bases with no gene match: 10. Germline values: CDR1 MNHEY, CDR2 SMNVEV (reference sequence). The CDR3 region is CASRNPGTADYGYTF. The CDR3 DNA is TGTGCCAGCAGAAATCCCGGGACAGCCGACTATGGCTACACCTTC.

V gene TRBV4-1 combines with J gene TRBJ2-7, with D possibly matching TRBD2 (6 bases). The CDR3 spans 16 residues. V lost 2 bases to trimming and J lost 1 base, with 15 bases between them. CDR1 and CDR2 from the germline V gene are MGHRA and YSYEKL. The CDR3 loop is CASSQPSGLASYEQYF. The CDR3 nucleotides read TGCGCCAGCAGCCAACCTTCGGGACTCGCGTCCTACGAGCAGTACTTC.

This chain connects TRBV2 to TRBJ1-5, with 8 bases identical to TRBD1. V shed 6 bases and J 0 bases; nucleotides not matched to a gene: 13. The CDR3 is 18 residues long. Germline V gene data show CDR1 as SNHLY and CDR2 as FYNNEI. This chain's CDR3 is CASREDRVGIYSNQPQHF. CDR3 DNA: TGTGCCAGCAGGGAGGACAGGGTGGGGATTTATAGCAATCAGCCCCAGCATTTT.

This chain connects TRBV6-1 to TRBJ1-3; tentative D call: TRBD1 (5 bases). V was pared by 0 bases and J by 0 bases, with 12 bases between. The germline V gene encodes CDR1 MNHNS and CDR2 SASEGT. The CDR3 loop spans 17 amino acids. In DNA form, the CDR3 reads TGTGCCAGCAGTGAAGCTCGGACACAATTCTCTGGAAACACCATATATTTT. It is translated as CASSEARTQFSGNTIYF.

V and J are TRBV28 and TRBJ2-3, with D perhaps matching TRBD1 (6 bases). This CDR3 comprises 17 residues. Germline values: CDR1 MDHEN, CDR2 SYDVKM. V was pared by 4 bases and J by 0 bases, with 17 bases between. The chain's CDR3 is CASSYPTGDPSTDTQYF. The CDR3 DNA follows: TGTGCCAGCAGTTACCCGACAGGCGATCCTAGCACAGATACGCAGTATTTT.

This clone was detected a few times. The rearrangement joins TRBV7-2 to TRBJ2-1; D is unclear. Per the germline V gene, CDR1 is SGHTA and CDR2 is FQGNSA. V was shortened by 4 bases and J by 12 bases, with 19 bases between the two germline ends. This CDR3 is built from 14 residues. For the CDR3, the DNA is TGTGCCAGCAGCTCCCCGGCTAGGCCCCCTGGGCAGTTCTTC. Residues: CASSSPARPPGQFF.

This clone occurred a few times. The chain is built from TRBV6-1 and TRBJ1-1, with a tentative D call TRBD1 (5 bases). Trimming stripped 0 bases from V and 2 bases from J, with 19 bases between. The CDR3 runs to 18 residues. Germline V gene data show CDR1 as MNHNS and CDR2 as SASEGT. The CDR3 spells CASSEAWRGPPLNTEAFF. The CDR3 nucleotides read TGTGCCAGCAGTGAAGCTTGGCGGGGCCCTCCACTTAACACTGAAGCTTTCTTT.

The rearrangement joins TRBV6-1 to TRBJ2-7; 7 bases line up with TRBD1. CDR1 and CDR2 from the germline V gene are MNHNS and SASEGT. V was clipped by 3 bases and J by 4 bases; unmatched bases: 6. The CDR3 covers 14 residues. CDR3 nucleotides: TGTGCCAGCAGTGAGTCGGACAGGCCTTACGAGCAGTACTTC. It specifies CASSESDRPYEQYF.

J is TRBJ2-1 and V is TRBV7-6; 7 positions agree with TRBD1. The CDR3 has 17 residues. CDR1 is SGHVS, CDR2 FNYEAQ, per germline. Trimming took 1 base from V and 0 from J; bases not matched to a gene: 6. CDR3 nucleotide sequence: TGTGCCAGCAGCTTAGACAGGGGATTAGGCTCCTACAATGAGCAGTTCTTC. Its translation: CASSLDRGLGSYNEQFF.

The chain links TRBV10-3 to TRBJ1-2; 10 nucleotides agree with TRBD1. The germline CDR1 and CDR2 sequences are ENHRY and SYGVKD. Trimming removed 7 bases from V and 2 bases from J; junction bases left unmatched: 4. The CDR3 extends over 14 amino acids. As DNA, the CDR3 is TGTGCCATCACCCGGGGACAGGGGAACTATGGCTACACCTTC. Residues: CAITRGQGNYGYTF.